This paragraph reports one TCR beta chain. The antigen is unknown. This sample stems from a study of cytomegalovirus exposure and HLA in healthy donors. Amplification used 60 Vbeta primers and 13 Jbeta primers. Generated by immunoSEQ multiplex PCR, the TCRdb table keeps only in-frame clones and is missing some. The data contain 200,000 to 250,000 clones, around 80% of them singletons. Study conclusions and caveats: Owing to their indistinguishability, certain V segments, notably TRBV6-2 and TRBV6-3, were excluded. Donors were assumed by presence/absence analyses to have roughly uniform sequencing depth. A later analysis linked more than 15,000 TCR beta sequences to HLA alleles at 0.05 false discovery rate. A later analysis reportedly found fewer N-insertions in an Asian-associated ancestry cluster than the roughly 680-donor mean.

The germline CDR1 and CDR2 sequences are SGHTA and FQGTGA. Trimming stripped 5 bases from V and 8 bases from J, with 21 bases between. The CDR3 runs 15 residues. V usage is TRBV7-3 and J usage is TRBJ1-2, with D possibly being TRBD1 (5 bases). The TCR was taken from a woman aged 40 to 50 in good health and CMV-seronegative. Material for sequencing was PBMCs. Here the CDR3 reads CASSPQGGVISGYTF. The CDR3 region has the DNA TGTGCCAGCAGCCCTCAGGGTGGGGTAATCTCGGGCTACACCTTC.